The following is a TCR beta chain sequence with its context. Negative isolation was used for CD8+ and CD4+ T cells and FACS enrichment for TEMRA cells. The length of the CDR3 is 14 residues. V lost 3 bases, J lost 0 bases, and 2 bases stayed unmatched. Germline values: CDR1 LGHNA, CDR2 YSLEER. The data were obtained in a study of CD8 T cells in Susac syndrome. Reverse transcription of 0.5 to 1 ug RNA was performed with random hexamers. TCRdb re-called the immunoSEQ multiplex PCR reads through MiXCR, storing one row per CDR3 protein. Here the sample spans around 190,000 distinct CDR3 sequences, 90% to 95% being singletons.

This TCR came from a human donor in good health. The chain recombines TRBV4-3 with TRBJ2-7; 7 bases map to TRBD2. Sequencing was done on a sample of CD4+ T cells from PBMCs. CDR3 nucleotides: TGCGCCAGCAGCCAGGGACTACACTCCTACGAGCAGTACTTC. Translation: CASSQGLHSYEQYF.